This is a list of T cell receptor beta chains from one sample in a study of blood T cell repertoires in COVID-19. Measured with immunoSEQ multiplex PCR; TCRdb has only the in-frame clones, and not every one. Here the sample spans 300,000 or so clones, 80% to 90% being singletons. The sequencing sample was made of PBMCs or T cells enriched from blood (not recorded which). Receptor source: a woman between 35 and 50 years old with acute COVID-19. CDR3s include the opening cysteine and the closing phenylalanine or tryptophan. The D gene is left open where the match is weak. Only some rows state a clone size, as once, few, many or a class for expanded clones.

TRBV7-9	15	.	.	TRBJ1-2	CASSPTGTSNYGYTF	TGTGCCAGCAGCCCTACCGGGACATCGAACTATGGCTACACCTTC
TRBV28	15	.	.	TRBJ2-3	CASSLFSGVKDTQYF	TGTGCCAGCAGTTTATTTTCGGGAGTTAAAGATACGCAGTATTTT
TRBV6-5	16	.	.	TRBJ2-2	CASSYSRAAMIGELFF	TGTGCCAGCAGTTACTCGAGAGCAGCGATGATTGGGGAGCTGTTTTTT
TRBV14	14	TRBD1	.	TRBJ1-1	CASSPLDRDTEAFF	TGTGCCAGCAGCCCTCTAGACAGGGACACTGAAGCTTTCTTT
TRBV21-1	17	.	.	TRBJ2-1	CASSKLGTSASINEQFF	TGTGCCAGCAGCAAGTTGGGGACTAGCGCGTCCATCAATGAGCAGTTCTTC
TRBV2	15	TRBD1	.	TRBJ1-2	CASSFLTGVNYGYTF	TGTGCCAGCAGTTTTCTGACAGGGGTTAACTATGGCTACACCTTC
TRBV5-4	15	.	.	TRBJ1-3	CASSLEPGYENTIYF	TGTGCCAGCAGCTTGGAGCCAGGGTACGAAAACACCATATATTTT
TRBV7-9	17	TRBD2	.	TRBJ2-4	CASSFGSGAGTKNIQYF	TGTGCCAGCAGCTTCGGGTCCGGAGCGGGGACCAAAAACATTCAGTACTTC
TRBV4-3	17	.	.	TRBJ1-2	CASSQDYQTGRSYGYTF	TGCGCCAGCAGCCAAGATTACCAGACAGGCCGGTCCTATGGCTACACCTTC
TRBV6-2/TRBV6-3	15	.	.	TRBJ1-5	CASSYGGASNQPQHF	TGTGCCAGCAGTTATGGGGGGGCCAGCAATCAGCCCCAGCATTTT
TRBV16	15	.	.	TRBJ2-7	CASSQSPDLTYEQYF	TGTGCCAGCAGCCAATCCCCAGACTTAACCTACGAGCAGTACTTC
TRBV4-2	13	TRBD1	.	TRBJ1-5	CASSQRQGRPQHF	TGTGCCAGCAGCCAACGACAGGGCCGGCCCCAGCATTTT
TRBV19	16	.	.	TRBJ1-6	CASSIEGASYNSPLHF	TGTGCCAGTAGTATAGAGGGGGCGTCCTATAATTCACCCCTCCACTTT
TRBV11-1	13	.	.	TRBJ2-1	CASSFQQNPEQFF	TGTGCCAGCAGCTTTCAACAGAACCCCGAGCAGTTCTTC
TRBV10-3	13	.	.	TRBJ1-5	CAISVGDNQPQHF	TGTGCCATCAGTGTGGGAGACAATCAGCCCCAGCATTTT
TRBV4-3	17	.	.	TRBJ1-3	CASSQEGGMYSGNTIYF	TGCGCCAGCAGCCAAGAAGGCGGAATGTACTCTGGAAACACCATATATTTT
TRBV6-5	16	.	.	TRBJ1-6	CASSYIGSSYNSPLHF	TGTGCCAGCAGTTACATCGGGAGCTCCTATAATTCACCCCTCCACTTT
TRBV3-1/TRBV3-2	17	.	.	TRBJ1-1	CASSQVSRDLTSTEAFF	TGTGCCAGCAGCCAAGTTTCCCGGGATTTAACCAGCACTGAAGCTTTCTTT
TRBV28	11	.	.	TRBJ2-5	CASSPRETQYF	TGTGCCAGCAGCCCGCGGGAGACCCAGTACTTC
TRBV6-6	13	.	.	TRBJ2-1	CASREPAGNEQFF	TGTGCCAGCAGAGAACCGGCAGGTAATGAGCAGTTCTTC
TRBV27	15	.	.	TRBJ1-2	CASSLSPQEGYGYTF	TGTGCCAGCAGTTTATCGCCGCAGGAGGGCTATGGCTACACCTTC
TRBV28	15	TRBD1	.	TRBJ1-2	CASSSQGAQGYGYTF	TGTGCCAGCAGTTCCCAGGGGGCGCAGGGCTATGGCTACACCTTC
TRBV7-2	16	.	once	TRBJ2-3	CASSLGGSLRTDTQYF	TGTGCCAGCAGCTTAGGAGGGTCTCTGCGCACAGATACGCAGTATTTT
TRBV10-1	14	.	.	TRBJ2-7	CASSEEQVAYEQYF	TGCGCCAGCAGTGAGGAACAGGTTGCTTACGAGCAGTACTTC
TRBV3-1/TRBV3-2	20	TRBD1	.	TRBJ1-2	CASSQDSPGQGFYVNYGYTF	TGTGCCAGCAGCCAAGATTCTCCGGGACAGGGGTTCTACGTGAACTATGGCTACACCTTC
TRBV2	15	.	.	TRBJ2-2	CASSVGGPNTGELFF	TGTGCCAGCAGTGTTGGGGGCCCGAACACCGGGGAGCTGTTTTTT
TRBV7-6	19	TRBD2	.	TRBJ2-3	CASSLVFGLAGGPSDTQYF	TGTGCCAGCAGCTTAGTTTTCGGTCTAGCGGGAGGGCCCTCAGATACGCAGTATTTT
TRBV10-3	16	TRBD2	.	TRBJ2-1	CAISDPGGLGSNEQFF	TGTGCCATCAGTGATCCCGGGGGACTAGGATCAAATGAGCAGTTCTTC
TRBV2	14	.	once	TRBJ2-2	CASKVLLNTGELFF	TGTGCCAGCAAAGTGCTATTGAACACCGGGGAGCTGTTTTTT
TRBV27	15	TRBD1	.	TRBJ1-1	CASSLFQGANTEAFF	TGTGCCAGCAGTTTATTTCAGGGGGCAAACACTGAAGCTTTCTTT
TRBV18	14	.	few	TRBJ1-3	CASSPAAQGNTIYF	TGTGCCAGCTCACCAGCAGCGCAGGGAAACACCATATATTTT
TRBV4-1	21	TRBD1	.	TRBJ1-5	CASSQGDRQGRFSYSNQPQHF	TGCGCCAGCAGCCAAGGGGACCGACAGGGGAGATTTAGCTATAGCAATCAGCCCCAGCATTTT
TRBV28	15	TRBD2	.	TRBJ2-7	CASRFIAGVVYEQYF	TGTGCCAGCAGATTTATAGCGGGAGTAGTGTACGAGCAGTACTTC
TRBV6-5	15	.	.	TRBJ2-7	CASSYWSGGTNEQYF	TGTGCCAGCAGTTACTGGAGCGGAGGGACCAACGAGCAGTACTTC
TRBV2	18	TRBD2	once	TRBJ2-5	CASRHMTSGRVSAETQYF	TGTGCCAGCAGACATATGACTAGCGGGAGGGTTTCGGCAGAGACCCAGTACTTC
TRBV19	15	.	few	TRBJ1-5	CASSMLYSSNQPQHF	TGTGCCAGTAGTATGTTGTACAGTAGCAATCAGCCCCAGCATTTT
TRBV29-1	14	.	.	TRBJ1-2	CSVEEWKAPYGYTF	TGCAGCGTTGAAGAGTGGAAAGCGCCCTATGGCTACACCTTC
TRBV29-1	11	TRBD1	.	TRBJ2-7	CSIRTGNEQYF	TGCAGCATTCGGACAGGGAACGAGCAGTACTTC
TRBV9	14	TRBD2	.	TRBJ2-1	CASSVGTSENEQFF	TGTGCCAGCAGCGTCGGGACTAGCGAGAATGAGCAGTTCTTC
TRBV6-5	13	TRBD1	once	TRBJ1-2	CLTGGVESYGYTF	TGCCTAACAGGGGGCGTAGAATCCTATGGCTACACCTTC
TRBV5-1	16	TRBD1	.	TRBJ2-7	CASSSTGARGVYEQYF	TGCGCCAGCAGCTCGACAGGGGCGCGGGGAGTCTACGAGCAGTACTTC
TRBV7-9	14	.	.	TRBJ1-2	CASSLARGTAGYTF	TGTGCCAGCAGCTTAGCCAGGGGTACTGCGGGCTACACCTTC
TRBV29-1	13	.	.	TRBJ2-3	CSVGRDSTDTQYF	TGCAGCGTAGGACGGGACTCCACAGATACGCAGTATTTT
TRBV4-3	13	.	.	TRBJ2-3	CASSQASRDTQYF	TGCGCCAGCAGCCAAGCCTCCCGGGATACGCAGTATTTT
TRBV12-3/TRBV12-4	11	.	.	TRBJ2-1	CASSRSDEQFF	TGTGCCAGCAGTCGCAGCGATGAGCAGTTCTTC
TRBV11-2	15	.	.	TRBJ2-3	CASSLETGNTDTQYF	TGTGCCAGCAGCTTAGAAACAGGGAACACAGATACGCAGTATTTT
TRBV2	11	.	few	TRBJ2-3	CASSVTDTQYF	TGTGCCAGCTCAGTCACAGATACGCAGTATTTT
TRBV6-5	12	TRBD2	.	TRBJ2-1	CASSYSGTRQFF	TGTGCCAGCAGTTACTCGGGGACTAGGCAGTTCTTC
TRBV5-1	15	TRBD1	.	TRBJ1-5	CASSPGTGSVQPQHF	TGCGCCAGCAGCCCCGGGACAGGATCGGTTCAGCCCCAGCATTTT
TRBV7-6	16	.	.	TRBJ1-3	CASSLALPSSGNTIYF	TGTGCCAGCAGCTTAGCGTTACCCAGCTCTGGAAACACCATATATTTT
TRBV24-1	13	.	.	TRBJ1-1	CATSEGQYTEAFF	TGTGCCACCAGTGAAGGACAATACACTGAAGCTTTCTTT
TRBV19	14	TRBD2	.	TRBJ2-3	CATTRTSPSDTQYF	TGTGCCACCACTCGGACTAGCCCTTCAGATACGCAGTATTTT
TRBV5-6	13	TRBD1	.	TRBJ1-2	CASSLEQGAGYTF	TGTGCCAGCAGCTTAGAACAGGGGGCTGGCTACACCTTC
TRBV7-9	16	.	.	TRBJ2-1	CASSLAPGGGSDEQFF	TGTGCCAGCAGCTTAGCGCCTGGGGGCGGGTCTGATGAGCAGTTCTTC